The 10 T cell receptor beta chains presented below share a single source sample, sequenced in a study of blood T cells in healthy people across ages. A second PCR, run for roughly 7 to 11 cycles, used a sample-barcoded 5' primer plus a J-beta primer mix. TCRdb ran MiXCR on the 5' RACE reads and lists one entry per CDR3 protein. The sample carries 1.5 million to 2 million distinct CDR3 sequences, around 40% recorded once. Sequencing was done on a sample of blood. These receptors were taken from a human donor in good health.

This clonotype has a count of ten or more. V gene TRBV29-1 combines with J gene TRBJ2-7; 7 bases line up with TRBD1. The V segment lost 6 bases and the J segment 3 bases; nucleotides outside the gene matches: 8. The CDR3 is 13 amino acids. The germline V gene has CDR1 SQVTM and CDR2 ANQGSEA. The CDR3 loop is CSVPGTDDYEQYF. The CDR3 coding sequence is TGCAGCGTCCCCGGGACAGACGACTACGAGCAGTACTTC.

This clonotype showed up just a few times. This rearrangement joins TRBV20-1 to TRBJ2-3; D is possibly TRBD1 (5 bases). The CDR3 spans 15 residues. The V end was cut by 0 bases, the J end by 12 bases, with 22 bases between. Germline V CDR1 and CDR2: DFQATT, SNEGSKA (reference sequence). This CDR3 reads CSAREAPGIKETQYF. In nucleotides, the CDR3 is TGCAGTGCTAGAGAAGCCCCAGGGATAAAAGAGACCCAGTATTTT.

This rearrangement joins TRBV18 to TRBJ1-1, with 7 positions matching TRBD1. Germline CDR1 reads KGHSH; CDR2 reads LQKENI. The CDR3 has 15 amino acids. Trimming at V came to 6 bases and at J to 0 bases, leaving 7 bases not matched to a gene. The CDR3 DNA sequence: TGTGCCAGCTCGCGACAGGGACCTTTGAACACTGAAGCTTTCTTT. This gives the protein CASSRQGPLNTEAFF.

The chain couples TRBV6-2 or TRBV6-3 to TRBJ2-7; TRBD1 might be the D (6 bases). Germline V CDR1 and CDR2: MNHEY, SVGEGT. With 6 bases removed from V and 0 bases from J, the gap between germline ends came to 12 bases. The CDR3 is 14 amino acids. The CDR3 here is CASSGTGYSYEQYF. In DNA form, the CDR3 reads TGTGCCAGCAGCGGAACAGGGTACTCCTACGAGCAGTACTTC.

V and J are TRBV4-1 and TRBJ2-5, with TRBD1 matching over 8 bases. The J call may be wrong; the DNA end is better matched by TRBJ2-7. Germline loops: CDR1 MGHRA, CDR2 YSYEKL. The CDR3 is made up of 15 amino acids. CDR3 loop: CASSQVQGARYEQYF. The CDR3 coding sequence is TGCGCCAGCAGCCAAGTTCAGGGGGCTAGGTACGAGCAGTACTTC.

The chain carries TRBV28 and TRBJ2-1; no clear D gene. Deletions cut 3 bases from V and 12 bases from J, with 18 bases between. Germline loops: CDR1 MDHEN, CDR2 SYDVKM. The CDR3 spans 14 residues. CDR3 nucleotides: TGTGCCAGCAGTTTTGACATACGAGCCTGGGGGCAGTTCTTC. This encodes CASSFDIRAWGQFF.

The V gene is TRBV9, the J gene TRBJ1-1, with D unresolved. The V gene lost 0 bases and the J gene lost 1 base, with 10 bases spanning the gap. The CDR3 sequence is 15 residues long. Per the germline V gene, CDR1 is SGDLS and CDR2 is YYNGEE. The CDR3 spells CASSVAGVGNTEAFF. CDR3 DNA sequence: TGTGCCAGCAGCGTAGCTGGGGTTGGGAACACTGAAGCTTTCTTT.

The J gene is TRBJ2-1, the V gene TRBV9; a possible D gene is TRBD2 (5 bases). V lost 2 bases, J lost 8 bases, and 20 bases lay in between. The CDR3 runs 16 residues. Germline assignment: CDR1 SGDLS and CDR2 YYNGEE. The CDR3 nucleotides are TGTGCCAGCAGCGTGTCGAGAGAGGGTAAAAAAGATGAGCAGTTCTTC. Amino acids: CASSVSREGKKDEQFF.

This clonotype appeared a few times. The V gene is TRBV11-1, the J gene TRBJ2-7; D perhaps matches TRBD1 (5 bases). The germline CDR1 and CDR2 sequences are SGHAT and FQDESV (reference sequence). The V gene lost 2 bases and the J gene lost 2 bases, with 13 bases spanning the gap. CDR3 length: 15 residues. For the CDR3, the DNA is TGTGCCAGCAGCTTACTGACAGTTGGAACCTACGAGCAGTACTTC. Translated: CASSLLTVGTYEQYF.

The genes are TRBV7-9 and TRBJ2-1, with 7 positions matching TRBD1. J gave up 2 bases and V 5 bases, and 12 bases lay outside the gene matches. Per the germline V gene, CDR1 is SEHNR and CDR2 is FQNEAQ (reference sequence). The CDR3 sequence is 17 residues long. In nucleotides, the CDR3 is TGTGCCAGCAGCACCAGGACAGGACCCAGCACCTACAATGAGCAGTTCTTC. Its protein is CASSTRTGPSTYNEQFF.